What follows are 29 T cell receptor beta chains derived from one specimen sequenced in a study of regulatory T cells in long-lasting Graves disease. The authors built TCR beta libraries using iRepertoire HTBI primers and Arm-PCR of CDR3 regions. TCRdb independently ran MiXCR on the multiplex PCR reads; one entry per CDR3 protein. The repertoire holds about 660,000 distinct CDR3 sequences, with 25% to 35% as singletons. The sample's time point: persistent/refractory GD, antithyroid drugs over 5 years with positive TRAb. Extracted PBMC RNA gave rise to the TCR library. Sample: peripheral blood mononuclear cells (PBMCs), taken when the disease was refractory, from a patient treated with antithyroid drugs. The receptors here all came from a female donor with Graves disease.

J is TRBJ2-7 and V is TRBV3-1; a weak D match, TRBD1 (6 bases). The V gene lost 6 bases and the J gene lost 3 bases, with 15 bases spanning the gap. This CDR3 contains 14 residues. In germline, CDR1 is LGHDT, CDR2 YNNKEL (reference sequence). DNA for the CDR3: TGTGCCAGCAGTCTTAGACAGGTAGTCTACGAGCAGTACTTC. Translation: CASSLRQVVYEQYF.

The V call is TRBV29-1, the J call TRBJ1-1; D remains ambiguous. The CDR3 sequence is 12 residues long. Deletions cut 0 bases from V and 5 bases from J, with 7 bases between. Germline assignment: CDR1 SQVTM and CDR2 ANQGSEA. The CDR3: CSVEDGSTEAFF. The CDR3, as DNA: TGCAGCGTTGAAGATGGGTCGACTGAAGCTTTCTTT.

The sample holds a few counts of this clonotype. V usage is TRBV12-3 or TRBV12-4 and J usage is TRBJ1-6; TRBD1 matches at 8 bases. The CDR3 sequence is 14 residues long. The J segment lost 10 bases and the V segment lost 5 bases, leaving 7 bases of the junction unmatched. The CDR3 DNA reads TGTGCCAGCAGTCACGACAGGGGTGGATCACCCCTCCACTTT. Translation: CASSHDRGGSPLHF.

This clonotype appeared a few times. The CDR3 nucleotides read TGTGCCAGCAGCTTAAGGTCCCAGGGTGCCTATGGCTACACCTTC. Translated: CASSLRSQGAYGYTF. This rearrangement joins TRBV11-2 to TRBJ1-2; D perhaps matches TRBD1 (5 bases). Between the trimmed V and J ends, which lost 2 bases and 4 bases, there was a span of 14 bases. CDR3 length: 15 amino acids. Germline V gives CDR1 SGHAT, CDR2 FQNNGV.

This clonotype was detected only a few times. The CDR3 DNA is TGCAGCGTTTCCCCACCGGGGACATCCCGGAACACCATATATTTT. Translation gives CSVSPPGTSRNTIYF. The V call is TRBV29-1, the J call TRBJ1-3; D is perhaps TRBD1 (6 bases). This CDR3 region has 15 residues. With 5 bases removed from V and 7 bases from J, the gap between germline ends came to 21 bases. CDR1 is SQVTM, CDR2 ANQGSEA, per germline.

V and J are TRBV5-1 and TRBJ1-6; D gene ambiguous. The CDR3 is made up of 14 amino acids. Trimming took 3 bases from V and 8 from J, leaving 12 bases between them. Germline CDR1 SGHRS, CDR2 YFSETQ. The chain's CDR3 is CASSSTAVDSPLHF. The CDR3 DNA reads as TGCGCCAGCAGCTCTACGGCAGTGGATTCACCCCTCCACTTT. Variable domain in full (rest from reference TRBV5-1 and TRBJ1-6): KAGVTQTPRYLIKTRGQQVTLSCSPISGHRSVSWYQQTPGQGLQFLFEYFSETQRNKGNFPGRFSGRQFSNSRSEMNVSTLELGDSALYLCASSSTAVDSPLHFGNGTRLTVT.

The chain joins TRBV6-1 to TRBJ1-5; D gene ambiguous. The CDR3 is made up of 16 amino acids. Looked up from germline, CDR1 is MNHNS and CDR2 is SASEGT. Trimming removed 8 bases from V and 15 bases from J, with 32 bases in between. This CDR3 is CASGRGGPDLLFPWHF. The CDR3 DNA reads TGTGCCAGCGGGCGAGGAGGGCCCGACCTCCTTTTTCCCTGGCATTTT.

Of note for this clonotype: A much bigger clone sits one base away, suggesting this may be a read error. The rearrangement joins TRBV2 to TRBJ2-5; 7 bases agree with TRBD1. The V gene's germline CDR1 is SNHLY and CDR2 FYNNEI. The CDR3 sequence is 14 residues long. With V trimmed by 7 bases and J by 2 bases, 7 bases remained unmatched. CDR3 in amino acids: CASNGTGEQETQYF. The CDR3 DNA reads as TGTGCCAGCAATGGAACAGGGGAGCAAGAGACCCAGTACTTC.

This clonotype was found many times. The chain employs TRBV2 and TRBJ2-5, with 13 bases aligning to TRBD2. CDR3 length: 14 amino acids. Germline V gene data show CDR1 as SNHLY and CDR2 as FYNNEI. The V segment lost 7 bases and the J segment 2 bases; nucleotides outside the gene matches: 1. This CDR3 is CASKGLAGQETQYF. The CDR3 DNA is TGTGCCAGCAAGGGACTAGCGGGACAAGAGACCCAGTACTTC.

This clonotype was recorded only once. The rearrangement joins TRBV7-6 to TRBJ1-3; D uncertain. Germline V gives CDR1 SGHVS, CDR2 FNYEAQ. Trimming removed 6 bases from V and 4 bases from J, with 10 bases in between. The CDR3 extends over 13 amino acids. This chain's CDR3 is CASRALGGNTIYF. CDR3 DNA sequence: TGTGCCAGCAGAGCTCTAGGGGGAAACACCATATATTTT. The complete variable domain, with remaining parts taken from reference TRBV7-6 and TRBJ1-3, reads GAGVSQSPRYKVTKRGQDVALRCDPISGHVSLYWYRQALGQGPEFLTYFNYEAQQDKSGLPNDRFSAERPEGSISTLTIQRTEQRDSAMYRCASRALGGNTIYFGEGSWLTVV.

This rearrangement joins TRBV6-5 to TRBJ1-1; TRBD1 aligns across 8 bases. The CDR3 runs to 16 residues. From germline, CDR1 is MNHEY and CDR2 SVGAGI. After removal of 3 bases from V and 5 bases from J, the junction contained 11 bases not matched to a gene. The CDR3 DNA follows: TGTGCCAGCAGTTATAAGGGCGACAGGGGAAGTACTGAAGCTTTCTTT. This sequence encodes CASSYKGDRGSTEAFF.

There are a few counts of this clonotype. V usage is TRBV6-1 and J usage is TRBJ1-5; 8 nucleotides align to TRBD1. The V segment lost 5 bases and the J segment 6 bases; nucleotides outside the gene matches: 12. This CDR3 has 16 amino acids. Germline assignment: CDR1 MNHNS and CDR2 SASEGT. CDR3 nucleotide sequence: TGTGCCAGCAGTCCCCCCGGGACAGGTTTAGGTCAGCCCCAGCATTTT. Translating it yields CASSPPGTGLGQPQHF.

This clonotype was detected many times. The chain links TRBV11-1 to TRBJ2-5, with 8 bases identical to TRBD1. The CDR3 contains 14 residues. The V gene's germline CDR1 is SGHAT and CDR2 FQDESV (reference sequence). Germline trimming cut 5 bases from V and 4 bases from J; bases unmatched to any gene: 6. CDR3 in amino acids: CASSHGQGRETQYF. The CDR3 DNA reads as TGTGCCAGCAGCCATGGACAGGGCCGAGAGACCCAGTACTTC.

This clonotype is a singleton in its sample. A read error may account for a junction end that differs from germline. The chain couples TRBV11-1 to TRBJ2-7; no clear D. Germline-derived CDR1 and CDR2 are SGHAT and FQDESV (reference sequence). CDR3 size: 16 residues. This CDR3 is CASSPGSLPSSYEQNF. The CDR3 bases are TGTGCCAGCAGCCCCGGGTCCCTCCCCAGCTCCTACGAGCAGAACTTC.

This clonotype was detected only a few times. This chain uses TRBV9 with TRBJ1-1; 7 bases agree with TRBD1. This CDR3 region has 17 residues. Germline assignment: CDR1 SGDLS and CDR2 YYNGEE. V shed 0 bases and J 6 bases; nucleotides not matched to a gene: 14. CDR3: CASSVGGDSRLRAEAFF. For the CDR3, the DNA is TGTGCCAGCAGCGTAGGTGGGGACAGCCGTCTCAGGGCTGAAGCTTTCTTT.

This clonotype was recorded a few times. V gene TRBV20-1 combines with J gene TRBJ2-7; 9 bases match TRBD1. Germline CDR1 and CDR2: DFQATT and SNEGSKA (reference sequence). The CDR3 is made up of 14 amino acids. J lost 2 bases, V lost 5 bases, and 7 bases had no gene match. CDR3 amino acids: CSALSGQGPYEQYF. The CDR3 region has the DNA TGCAGTGCTCTATCGGGACAGGGACCCTACGAGCAGTACTTC.

The gene calls are TRBV7-3 and TRBJ2-7; D gene unclear. V lost 5 bases and J 0 bases, leaving 11 bases between the germline ends. CDR3 length: 14 amino acids. Germline V gene data show CDR1 as SGHTA and CDR2 as FQGTGA. CDR3 sequence reads: CASSTSKSSYEQYF. The CDR3 DNA reads as TGTGCCAGCAGCACCAGTAAAAGCTCCTACGAGCAGTACTTC. The full variable domain, rest sourced from reference TRBV7-3 and TRBJ2-7, is GAGVSQTPSNKVTEKGKYVELRCDPISGHTALYWYRQSLGQGPEFLIYFQGTGAADDSGLPNDRFFAVRPEGSVSTLKIQRTERGDSAVYLCASSTSKSSYEQYFGPGTRLTVT.

The V gene is TRBV27, the J gene TRBJ2-7; 11 nucleotides match TRBD1. This CDR3 has 17 residues. Germline lookup yields CDR1 MNHEY and CDR2 SMNVEV (reference sequence). With V trimmed by 6 bases and J by 5 bases, 15 bases remained unmatched. The CDR3 region is CASRSPRDRGLFNEQYF. The CDR3 DNA reads TGTGCCAGCAGGTCCCCCAGGGACAGGGGGTTGTTCAACGAGCAGTACTTC.

V usage is TRBV15 and J usage is TRBJ2-7; tentative D call: TRBD2 (6 bases). V shed 2 bases and J shed 5 bases, with 22 bases lying between them. CDR1 LNHNV and CDR2 YYDKDF come from the germline V gene (reference sequence). This CDR3 has 17 amino acids. Written as DNA, the CDR3 is TGTGCCACCAGCAGACCCCCCCGGGGGAGAGGGGCGCACGAGCAGTACTTC. It specifies CATSRPPRGRGAHEQYF.

The V gene is TRBV5-1, the J gene TRBJ1-2; TRBD1 agrees at 9 bases. The CDR3 has 14 amino acids. V was pared by 2 bases and J by 6 bases, with 5 bases of the junction left unmatched. In germline, CDR1 is SGHRS, CDR2 YFSETQ. The CDR3 coding sequence is TGCGCCAGCAGCTTTTCACAGGGGGCGAATGGCTACACCTTC. Residues: CASSFSQGANGYTF.

At least ten counts were recorded for this clonotype. V usage is TRBV2 and J usage is TRBJ1-2; D perhaps matches TRBD1 (5 bases). The CDR3 runs 14 residues. Trimming pared 6 bases from V and 4 bases from J, leaving 15 bases between. Per germline, CDR1 SNHLY and CDR2 FYNNEI. The CDR3 sequence: CASRRLQDFYGYTF. The CDR3 DNA reads as TGTGCCAGCAGGCGGCTACAGGATTTCTATGGCTACACCTTC. Looking up the rest from reference TRBV2 and TRBJ1-2 gives the full variable domain: EPEVTQTPSHQVTQMGQEVILRCVPISNHLYFYWYRQILGQKVEFLVSFYNNEISEKSEIFDDQFSVERPDGSNFTLKIRSTKLEDSAMYFCASRRLQDFYGYTFGSGTRLTVV.

This clonotype was seen a handful of times. The rearrangement joins TRBV3-1 to TRBJ1-2, with 9 bases lining up with TRBD1. The ends lost 4 bases at V and 4 bases at J; junction bases unmatched: 7. The V gene's germline CDR1 is LGHDT and CDR2 YNNKEL (reference sequence). The CDR3 covers 15 residues. The CDR3 DNA reads as TGTGCCAGCAGCCTCAGGGACAGGGAGAGCTATGGCTACACCTTC. Translated, it gives CASSLRDRESYGYTF.

The V and J genes are TRBV20-1 and TRBJ1-5, with no clear D. This CDR3 is 14 amino acids long. Germline CDR1 reads DFQATT; CDR2 reads SNEGSKA (reference sequence). Trimming removed 4 bases from V and 2 bases from J, with 12 bases in between. This CDR3 reads CSAKAIGRNQPQHF. CDR3 in DNA: TGCAGTGCTAAGGCGATTGGGCGCAATCAGCCCCAGCATTTT.

The chain carries TRBV7-3 and TRBJ2-2; D is possibly TRBD1 or TRBD2 (6 bases each). V was trimmed by 6 bases and J by 6 bases, leaving 20 bases between them. The CDR3 runs to 16 residues. CDR1 is SGHTA and CDR2 is FQGTGA in the germline V gene. The CDR3 region is CASRPMAGGDPGELFF. CDR3 DNA: TGTGCCAGCAGGCCCATGGCCGGGGGCGACCCCGGGGAGCTGTTTTTT.

The chain combines TRBV19 with TRBJ1-1, with 7 positions matching TRBD1. CDR1 is LNHDA and CDR2 is SQIVND in the germline V gene (reference sequence). J was trimmed by 2 bases and V by 3 bases; bases with no gene match: 9. The CDR3 is made up of 16 amino acids. CDR3: CASSIGTARGNTEAFF. The DNA of the CDR3 is TGTGCCAGTAGTATCGGGACAGCCCGTGGAAACACTGAAGCTTTCTTT.

This clonotype was found a few times. The chain has TRBV12-3 or TRBV12-4 and TRBJ2-4; D gene unclear. This CDR3 has 14 residues. The germline V and J ends were trimmed by 6 bases and 0 bases, with 9 bases remaining between them. The CDR3: CASSLFLAKNIQYF. The CDR3 DNA sequence: TGTGCCAGCAGCCTATTTCTAGCCAAAAACATTCAGTACTTC.

The chain couples TRBV6-1 to TRBJ1-5; 8 bases are shared with TRBD1. The CDR3 covers 14 residues. Germline trimming cut 3 bases from V and 7 bases from J; bases unmatched to any gene: 5. Germline V gene data show CDR1 as MNHNS and CDR2 as SASEGT. The CDR3 DNA follows: TGTGCCAGCAGTGACAGGGGGCGAGGACAGCCCCAGCATTTT. Protein product: CASSDRGRGQPQHF.

This clonotype appeared many times. This CDR3 is CASSQDRYEQYF. CDR3 bases: TGTGCCAGCAGCCAAGATCGGTACGAGCAGTACTTC. This chain connects TRBV3-1 to TRBJ2-7; no definite D call. V gave up 0 bases and J gave up 4 bases, with 4 bases separating them. The CDR3 runs 12 residues. From germline, CDR1 is LGHDT and CDR2 YNNKEL (reference sequence).

A few counts support this clonotype. The rearrangement joins TRBV19 to TRBJ1-6; weak D call: TRBD1 (6 bases). Germline V gene lookup returns CDR1 LNHDA and CDR2 SQIVND (reference sequence). V was shortened by 6 bases and J by 8 bases, with 20 bases between the two germline ends. This CDR3 region has 16 residues. CDR3 DNA: TGTGCCAGTAGCACCGTCGACGGGGGCCTTTATTCACCCCTCCACTTT. Its translation: CASSTVDGGLYSPLHF.